Reported below is one T cell receptor (beta chain). Data came from immunoSEQ multiplex PCR; TCRdb stores just in-frame clones and leaves some out. The data show around 110,000 clones, roughly nine tenths seen once. This entry comes from a study of blood T cell repertoires in COVID-19. The CDR3 runs 15 residues. Germline CDR1 and CDR2: SGHRS and YFSETQ. V gave up 4 bases and J gave up 5 bases; unmatched junction bases: 8. The sequence was obtained from a human donor with active COVID-19. The donor label of this sample is uncertain. The rearrangement joins TRBV5-1 to TRBJ2-5; 10 nucleotides align to TRBD1. Material: peripheral blood. CDR3 in amino acids: CASSKETGGIETQYF. The CDR3 bases are TGCGCCAGCAGCAAAGAGACAGGGGGCATTGAGACCCAGTACTTC.